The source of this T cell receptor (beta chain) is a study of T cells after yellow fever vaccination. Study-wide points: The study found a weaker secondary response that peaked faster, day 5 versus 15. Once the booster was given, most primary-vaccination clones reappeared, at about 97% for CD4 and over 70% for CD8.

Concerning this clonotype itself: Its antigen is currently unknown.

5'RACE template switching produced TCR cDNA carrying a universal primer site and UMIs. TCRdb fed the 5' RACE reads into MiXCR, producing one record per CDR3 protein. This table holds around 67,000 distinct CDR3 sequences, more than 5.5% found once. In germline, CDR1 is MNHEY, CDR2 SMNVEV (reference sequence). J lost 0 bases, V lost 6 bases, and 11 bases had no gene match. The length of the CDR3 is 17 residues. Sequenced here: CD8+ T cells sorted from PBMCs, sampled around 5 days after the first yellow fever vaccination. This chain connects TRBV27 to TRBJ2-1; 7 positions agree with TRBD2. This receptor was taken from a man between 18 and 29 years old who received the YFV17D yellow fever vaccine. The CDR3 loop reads CASRLGPAGSSYNEQFF. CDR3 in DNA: TGTGCCAGCAGATTGGGGCCAGCGGGGAGCTCCTACAATGAGCAGTTCTTC.